This is a list of T cell receptor beta chains from one sample in a study of T cells after yellow fever vaccination. TCRdb itself ran the 5' RACE reads through MiXCR, one entry per CDR3 protein. The table has 200,000 to 300,000 distinct CDR3 sequences, 3.6% seen once. The sequenced sample was PBMCs, obtained 15 days after the yellow fever booster vaccination. The source of these receptors is a man between 18 and 35 years old who received the YFV17D yellow fever vaccine. Each CDR3 is given with its conserved first and last residue. The D gene is left open where the match is weak. Rows may omit the clone size; those that give it use once, few, many or a size class.

D gene	clone size	V gene	J gene	CDR3 protein	CDR3 DNA
-	many	TRBV5-1	TRBJ2-1	CASSLYGSEQFF	TGCGCCAGCAGCTTGTATGGGAGTGAGCAGTTCTTC
-	-	TRBV4-3	TRBJ1-5	CASSQDRSTSNQPQHF	TGCGCCAGCAGCCAAGATCGGAGTACAAGTAATCAGCCCCAGCATTTT
-	many	TRBV18	TRBJ2-1	CASSPPSGAGNEQFF	TGTGCCAGCTCACCACCATCAGGGGCAGGGAATGAGCAGTTCTTC
-	many	TRBV5-6	TRBJ2-3	CASTFQDTQYF	TGTGCCAGCACCTTCCAAGATACGCAGTATTTT
TRBD2	many	TRBV7-9	TRBJ2-3	CASSLAASGSGTDTQYF	TGTGCCAGCAGCTTAGCTGCTAGCGGAAGTGGCACAGATACGCAGTATTTT
TRBD2	many	TRBV12-3/TRBV12-4	TRBJ2-1	CASSYVAGGNNEQFF	TGTGCCAGCAGTTACGTCGCGGGGGGTAACAATGAGCAGTTCTTC
TRBD1	many	TRBV5-1	TRBJ2-7	CASSLGGTGAYEQYF	TGCGCCAGCAGCTTGGGGGGGACAGGCGCCTACGAGCAGTACTTC
TRBD1	many	TRBV12-3/TRBV12-4	TRBJ1-1	CASNIQGTEAFF	TGTGCCAGCAACATACAGGGGACTGAAGCTTTCTTT
TRBD1	many	TRBV7-9	TRBJ1-2	CASSPLGQGWDYGYTF	TGTGCCAGCAGCCCCCTCGGACAGGGGTGGGACTATGGCTACACCTTC
-	-	TRBV19	TRBJ1-1	CASSIRGNTEAFF	TGTGCCAGTAGTATACGGGGGAACACTGAAGCTTTCTTT
-	many	TRBV9	TRBJ1-6	CASSSGVGLGSPLHF	TGTGCCAGCAGCTCAGGGGTAGGGCTAGGGTCACCCCTCCACTTT
-	many	TRBV7-2	TRBJ2-3	CASSLVRLETDTQYF	TGTGCCAGCAGCTTAGTGAGACTAGAAACAGATACGCAGTATTTT
-	many	TRBV7-3	TRBJ2-3	CASSLWGVGDTQYF	TGTGCCAGCAGCTTATGGGGGGTAGGGGATACGCAGTATTTT
TRBD1	many	TRBV7-8	TRBJ1-2	CASSLSRFSQGDYGYTF	TGTGCCAGCAGCTTATCGAGGTTTTCACAGGGGGACTATGGCTACACCTTC
TRBD1	many	TRBV29-1	TRBJ1-1	CSVTGQGHTEAFF	TGCAGCGTTACCGGACAGGGTCACACTGAAGCTTTCTTT
-	many	TRBV20-1	TRBJ2-2	CSARDPGVPNTGELFF	TGCAGTGCTAGAGATCCGGGGGTTCCGAACACCGGGGAGCTGTTTTTT
TRBD2	many	TRBV6-1	TRBJ2-1	CASSDWGGDEQFF	TGTGCCAGCTCCGATTGGGGGGGGGATGAGCAGTTCTTC
TRBD2	many	TRBV10-3	TRBJ2-3	CAISESSGGADTQYF	TGTGCCATCAGTGAGTCTAGCGGGGGCGCCGATACGCAGTATTTT
-	-	TRBV4-2	TRBJ1-2	CASSQDKFYGYTF	TGTGCCAGCAGCCAAGATAAATTCTATGGCTACACCTTC
TRBD1	-	TRBV2	TRBJ2-5	CASRGDSREETQYF	TGTGCCAGCAGGGGGGACAGTCGGGAAGAGACCCAGTACTTC
TRBD1	-	TRBV12-3/TRBV12-4	TRBJ1-1	CASRKRDRGTEAFF	TGTGCCAGCAGAAAACGGGACAGAGGCACTGAAGCTTTCTTT
-	many	TRBV7-7	TRBJ1-4	CASSQSRATNEKLFF	TGTGCTAGCAGCCAGAGCCGGGCAACTAATGAAAAACTGTTTTTT